These 4 T cell receptor beta chains share one sample of origin, sequenced in a study of post-analysis software for immune sequencing data. Overall study findings and caveats: Controls showed lower frequencies than patients for four to six TRBV segments, and TRBV5-6, TRBV5-1 and TRBV20-1 were among these.

Unique-molecular-identifier-tagged TCR beta cDNA libraries were used. One entry per CDR3 protein results from TCRdb running MiXCR on the PCR reads. The table has about 430,000 distinct CDR3 sequences, less than 40% seen once; the top ten hold approximately 7.7%. For these TCRs, the target antigens are not known. The sample was blood. The receptors stem from a girl aged 2-10 years with multiple sclerosis.

The chain recombines TRBV14 with TRBJ2-1, with 14 bases that match TRBD2. Looked up from germline, CDR1 is SGHDN and CDR2 is FVKESK. The CDR3 is made up of 13 amino acids. V lost 4 bases, J lost 14 bases, and 4 bases stayed unmatched. CDR3 coding DNA: TGTGCCAGCAGCCCGACTAGCGGGGGGGCAGAGTTCTTC. Translation: CASSPTSGGAEFF.

The rearrangement uses TRBV12-3 or TRBV12-4 and TRBJ2-3, with 9 bases that match TRBD1. V was clipped by 6 bases and J by 2 bases; unmatched bases: 3. CDR3 length equals 14 residues. In DNA, the CDR3 is TGTGCCAGCAGCACAGGGGGCCCCACAGATACGCAGTATTTT. Translating it yields CASSTGGPTDTQYF.

The CDR3 region has the DNA TGTGCCACCAGCAGAGACAGGACAGGGGGAAACAATGAGCAGTTCTTC. Encoded protein: CATSRDRTGGNNEQFF. The gene calls are TRBV15 and TRBJ2-1, with TRBD1 matching 10 bases. The length of the CDR3 is 16 residues. CDR1 is LNHNV and CDR2 is YYDKDF in the germline V gene (reference sequence). The J segment lost 5 bases and the V segment lost 0 bases, leaving 4 bases of the junction unmatched.

The rearrangement joins TRBV10-3 to TRBJ2-5; D unresolved. The germline V gene has CDR1 ENHRY and CDR2 SYGVKD. The CDR3 runs 15 residues. V lost 3 bases to trimming and J lost 1 base, with 12 bases between them. CDR3 residues: CAISDASVSQETQYF. The CDR3 region has the DNA TGTGCCATCAGTGACGCCAGTGTCAGCCAAGAGACCCAGTACTTC.